The TCR beta chain described here comes from a study of T-cell memory formation after mild COVID-19. Findings and caveats of the study: For second-wave clones that peaked at day 37, SARS-CoV-2 specificity went unverified. CD4+ contracting clones lay mainly in CM and EM, CD8+ ones in EMRA.

As to this clonotype: Its antigen is not identified.

Using its own MiXCR run on the 5' RACE reads, TCRdb lists one record per CDR3 protein. The data show around 510,000 distinct CDR3 sequences, with roughly 20% seen just once and roughly 9.1% held by the top ten. CDR3 length: 13 residues. CDR1 KGHDR and CDR2 SFDVKD come from the germline V gene. Between the trimmed V and J ends, which lost 3 bases and 8 bases, there was a span of 12 bases. The receptor was isolated from an adult woman who had mild COVID-19 (a few samples of this study predate the infection). Cell type and time point are not known. The chain is built from TRBV24-1 and TRBJ1-2; D is ambiguous. The sequenced sample was PBMCs or a T cell subset sorted from them (not recorded which). CDR3 sequence (DNA): TGTGCCACCAGTGATATGACCCGTGGAGGCTACACCTTC. This sequence encodes CATSDMTRGGYTF.